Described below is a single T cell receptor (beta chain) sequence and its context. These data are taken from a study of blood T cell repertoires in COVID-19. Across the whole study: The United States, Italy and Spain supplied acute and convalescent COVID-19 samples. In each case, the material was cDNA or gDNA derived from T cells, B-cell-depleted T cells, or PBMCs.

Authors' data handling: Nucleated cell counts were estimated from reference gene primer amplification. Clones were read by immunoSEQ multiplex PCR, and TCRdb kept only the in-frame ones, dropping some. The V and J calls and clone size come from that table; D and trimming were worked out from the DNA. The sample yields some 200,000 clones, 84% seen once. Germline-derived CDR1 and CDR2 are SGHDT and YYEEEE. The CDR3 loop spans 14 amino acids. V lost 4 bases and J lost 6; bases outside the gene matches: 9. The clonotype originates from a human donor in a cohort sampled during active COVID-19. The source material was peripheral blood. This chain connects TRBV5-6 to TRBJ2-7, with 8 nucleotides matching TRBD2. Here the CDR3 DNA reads TGTGCCAGCAGCCGGGGACTAGTCATTGGCGAGCAGTACTTC. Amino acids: CASSRGLVIGEQYF.